This is a list of T cell receptor beta chains from one sample in a study of T cell changes during pregnancy in multiple sclerosis. Measured with immunoSEQ multiplex PCR; TCRdb has only the in-frame clones, and not every one. Of approximately 110,000 clones in the sample, 80% to 95% were seen once. The material was peripheral blood, obtained after pregnancy. These TCRs come from a female donor with multiple sclerosis, enrolled in a pregnancy study. The CDR3 runs from the conserved cysteine through the conserved F or W. Not all rows give a size; the values are once, few, many and, for expanded clones, a class.

J gene: TRBJ1-1; clone size: -; V gene: TRBV5-6; CDR3 protein: CASSLGQVRAFF
J gene: TRBJ1-2; clone size: -; V gene: TRBV18; CDR3 protein: CASSLTTVGANYGYTF
J gene: TRBJ2-3; clone size: few; V gene: TRBV7-6; CDR3 protein: CASSSPGLAGALKSTDTQYF
J gene: TRBJ2-7; clone size: -; V gene: TRBV18; CDR3 protein: CASSREGVAGSYEQYF
J gene: TRBJ2-1; clone size: -; V gene: TRBV19; CDR3 protein: CASGQGRNEQFF
J gene: TRBJ1-1; clone size: -; V gene: TRBV11-1; CDR3 protein: CASRAGWRPEAFF
J gene: TRBJ1-2; clone size: -; V gene: TRBV10-3; CDR3 protein: CAISEISLDRNGYTF
J gene: TRBJ2-7; clone size: once; V gene: TRBV10-3; CDR3 protein: CAIRGGTHSDEQYF
J gene: TRBJ1-1; clone size: few; V gene: TRBV19; CDR3 protein: CASSFSGTGRGTEAFF
J gene: TRBJ2-7; clone size: -; V gene: TRBV15; CDR3 protein: CATSRGGGGPYEQYF
J gene: TRBJ1-5; clone size: -; V gene: TRBV6-1; CDR3 protein: CASSEIRGGSNQPQHF
J gene: TRBJ2-3; clone size: -; V gene: TRBV29-1; CDR3 protein: CSVQGYTQYF
J gene: TRBJ2-5; clone size: -; V gene: TRBV21-1; CDR3 protein: CASSKRDRGRETQYF
J gene: TRBJ1-2; clone size: few; V gene: TRBV19; CDR3 protein: CASTHRATNYGYTF
J gene: TRBJ1-3; clone size: -; V gene: TRBV27; CDR3 protein: CASSLTQITSGNTIYF
J gene: TRBJ2-3; clone size: once; V gene: TRBV5-1; CDR3 protein: CASSPPSGGGGDTQYF
J gene: TRBJ1-1; clone size: once; V gene: TRBV6-5; CDR3 protein: CASSRTGGYTEAFF
J gene: TRBJ2-7; clone size: -; V gene: TRBV6-5; CDR3 protein: CASSSPTGFEQYF
J gene: TRBJ1-2; clone size: -; V gene: TRBV5-8; CDR3 protein: CASTRGQGIYGYTF
J gene: TRBJ2-7; clone size: once; V gene: TRBV27; CDR3 protein: CASSLDRGPYEQYF
J gene: TRBJ2-7; clone size: -; V gene: TRBV27; CDR3 protein: CASRRQGANEQYF
J gene: TRBJ2-5; clone size: once; V gene: TRBV5-1; CDR3 protein: CASSLVGVGGETQYF
J gene: TRBJ2-1; clone size: -; V gene: TRBV2; CDR3 protein: CASSESRGSYNEQFF
J gene: TRBJ1-3; clone size: -; V gene: TRBV30; CDR3 protein: CAWSDRDGNTIYF
J gene: TRBJ2-7; clone size: -; V gene: TRBV4-2; CDR3 protein: CASSVQGPKAYEQYF
J gene: TRBJ2-1; clone size: -; V gene: TRBV19; CDR3 protein: CASSILTGGVYNEQFF
J gene: TRBJ1-3; clone size: -; V gene: TRBV4-2; CDR3 protein: CASSDPGGNTIYF
J gene: TRBJ2-5; clone size: -; V gene: TRBV9; CDR3 protein: CASSGERGDQETQYF
J gene: TRBJ2-3; clone size: -; V gene: TRBV11-2; CDR3 protein: CASSFAPPSTDTQYF
J gene: TRBJ2-3; clone size: -; V gene: TRBV11-1; CDR3 protein: CASSALQGLAGGTDTQYF
J gene: TRBJ2-1; clone size: -; V gene: TRBV5-1; CDR3 protein: CASSPTGTSLGGEQFF
J gene: TRBJ1-2; clone size: few; V gene: TRBV18; CDR3 protein: CASSPFDSTGYTF
J gene: TRBJ2-2; clone size: -; V gene: TRBV19; CDR3 protein: CASSILGQGSTGELFF
J gene: TRBJ2-5; clone size: -; V gene: TRBV5-4; CDR3 protein: CASRKTSGGPQETQYF
J gene: TRBJ2-7; clone size: -; V gene: TRBV5-1; CDR3 protein: CASSLAGGSSYEQYF
J gene: TRBJ1-3; clone size: -; V gene: TRBV15; CDR3 protein: CATSPEGAVGGNTIYF
J gene: TRBJ1-1; clone size: -; V gene: TRBV7-2; CDR3 protein: CASSPGGTEAFF
J gene: TRBJ1-1; clone size: many; V gene: TRBV16; CDR3 protein: CASSRMRDIIRGTEAFF
J gene: TRBJ1-4; clone size: -; V gene: TRBV11-2; CDR3 protein: CASSYAEDEKLFF
J gene: TRBJ2-7; clone size: -; V gene: TRBV5-8; CDR3 protein: CASGPGGAPLHYEQYF
J gene: TRBJ2-5; clone size: -; V gene: TRBV5-1; CDR3 protein: CASSLETPGSQETQYF
J gene: TRBJ1-1; clone size: -; V gene: TRBV5-1; CDR3 protein: CASSLGTGLNTEAFF
J gene: TRBJ2-1; clone size: -; V gene: TRBV5-6; CDR3 protein: CASSLGTGQFF
J gene: TRBJ2-5; clone size: -; V gene: TRBV29-1; CDR3 protein: CSVRVQQETQYF
J gene: TRBJ1-1; clone size: -; V gene: TRBV5-1; CDR3 protein: CASSWGDRNTEAFF
J gene: TRBJ1-3; clone size: -; V gene: TRBV18; CDR3 protein: CASSPPPRGNTIYF
J gene: TRBJ2-7; clone size: -; V gene: TRBV4-1; CDR3 protein: CASSQGDGRFSDEQYF
J gene: TRBJ1-2; clone size: once; V gene: TRBV13; CDR3 protein: CASSSDTASNYGYTF
J gene: TRBJ1-1; clone size: -; V gene: TRBV4-1; CDR3 protein: CASSQERAAGNLEAFF
J gene: TRBJ2-1; clone size: once; V gene: TRBV5-6; CDR3 protein: CASSWGVAGDNEQFF
J gene: TRBJ2-1; clone size: -; V gene: TRBV2; CDR3 protein: CASSERALAGFSYNEQFF
J gene: TRBJ1-4; clone size: -; V gene: TRBV9; CDR3 protein: CASSVNTGGEGKLFF
J gene: TRBJ2-1; clone size: -; V gene: TRBV9; CDR3 protein: CASSYPQASVYNEQFF
J gene: TRBJ2-1; clone size: -; V gene: TRBV7-7; CDR3 protein: CASSQGLVNEQFF
J gene: TRBJ2-5; clone size: -; V gene: TRBV10-3; CDR3 protein: CAISPGDRGHETQYF
J gene: TRBJ2-3; clone size: -; V gene: TRBV6-1; CDR3 protein: CASSGSDSSARQYF
J gene: TRBJ2-6; clone size: -; V gene: TRBV9; CDR3 protein: CASSVALLPGQGARISGANVLTF
J gene: TRBJ1-5; clone size: -; V gene: TRBV7-8; CDR3 protein: CASSSLTGEDIIDQPQHF
J gene: TRBJ1-5; clone size: -; V gene: TRBV2; CDR3 protein: CASRAQGVSNQPQHF